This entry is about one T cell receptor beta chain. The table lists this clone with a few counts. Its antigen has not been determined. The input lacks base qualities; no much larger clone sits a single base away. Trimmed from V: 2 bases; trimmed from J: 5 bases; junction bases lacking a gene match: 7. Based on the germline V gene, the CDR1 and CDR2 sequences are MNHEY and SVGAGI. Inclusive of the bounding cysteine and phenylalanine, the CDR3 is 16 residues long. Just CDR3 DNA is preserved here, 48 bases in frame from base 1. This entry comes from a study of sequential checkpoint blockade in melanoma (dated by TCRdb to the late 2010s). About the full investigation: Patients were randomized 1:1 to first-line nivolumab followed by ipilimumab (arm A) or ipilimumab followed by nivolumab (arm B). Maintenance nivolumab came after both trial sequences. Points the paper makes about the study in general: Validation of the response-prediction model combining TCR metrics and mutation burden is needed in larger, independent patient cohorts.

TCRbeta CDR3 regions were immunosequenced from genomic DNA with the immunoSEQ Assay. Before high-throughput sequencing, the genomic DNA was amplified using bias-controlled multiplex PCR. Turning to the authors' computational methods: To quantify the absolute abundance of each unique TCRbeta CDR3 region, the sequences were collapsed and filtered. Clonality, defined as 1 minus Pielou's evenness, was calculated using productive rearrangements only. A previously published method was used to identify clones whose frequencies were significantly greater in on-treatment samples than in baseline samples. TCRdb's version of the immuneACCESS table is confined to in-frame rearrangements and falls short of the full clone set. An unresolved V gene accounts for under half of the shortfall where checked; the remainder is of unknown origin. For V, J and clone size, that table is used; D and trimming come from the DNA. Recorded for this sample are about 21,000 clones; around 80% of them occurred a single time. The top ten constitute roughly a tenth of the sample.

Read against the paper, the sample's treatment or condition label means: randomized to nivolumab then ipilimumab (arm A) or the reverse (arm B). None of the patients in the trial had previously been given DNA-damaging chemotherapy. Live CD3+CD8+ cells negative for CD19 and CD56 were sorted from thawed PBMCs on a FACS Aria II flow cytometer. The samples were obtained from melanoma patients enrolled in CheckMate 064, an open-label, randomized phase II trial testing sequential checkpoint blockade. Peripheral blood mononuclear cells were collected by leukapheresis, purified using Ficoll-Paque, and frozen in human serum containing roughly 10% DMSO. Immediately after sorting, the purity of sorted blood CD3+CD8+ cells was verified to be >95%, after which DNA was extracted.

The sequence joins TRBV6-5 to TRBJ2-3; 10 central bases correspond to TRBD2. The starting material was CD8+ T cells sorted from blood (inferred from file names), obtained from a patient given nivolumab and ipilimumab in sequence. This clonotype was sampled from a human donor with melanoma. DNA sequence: TGTGCCAGCAGTTACGCCCTAGCGGGAGTGGAAGATACGCAGTATTTT. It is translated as CASSYALAGVEDTQYF.